Included here is one TCR beta chain sequence, with context. Its target antigen remains unknown. No base quality information exists; no much larger clone differs at one position. Unstimulated PBMCs, after thawing, were stained for CD3, CD4 and CD8 and then FACS-sorted into CD3+CD4+ and CD3+CD8+ populations. All 8 studied subjects were randomized to immunosuppression withdrawal. The Qiagen DNeasy Blood and Tissue Kit was used for genomic DNA isolation. The data were obtained in a study of T cell clones after liver transplantation (dated by TCRdb to about 2019). Context from the whole study: Samples were obtained from ITN030ST, a randomized trial in which withdrawal of immunosuppression was attempted within 2 years of liver transplantation. Donor-reactive T cell clones were identified by TCRbeta sequencing after a pre-transplant mixed lymphocyte reaction and then tracked in post-transplant blood. As an antigen-independent comparator for the donor-reactive sequences, third party-reactive TCRbeta sequences from pre-transplant MLRs were identified as well. Of the eight recipients, three were HCV-positive, while the remaining recipients had been transplanted for non-autoimmune, non-viral indications. No induction therapy was given to the subjects, and standard immunosuppression was administered until randomization at 12-24 months post-transplant. Tolerance meant complete immunosuppression withdrawal for at least one year without liver enzymes rising beyond twice the upper limit of normal. Blood samples were collected pre-transplant, pre-randomization before withdrawal, and post-randomization after either complete withdrawal or failed withdrawal. The studied cohort comprised 8 liver transplant recipients, 3 classified as tolerant and 5 as non-tolerant.

High-throughput TCRbeta CDR3 sequencing of frozen genomic DNA was performed by immunoSEQ, including PCR amplification, mapping, bias correction and internal controls. Under the source paper's analysis protocol: Only productive rearrangements were retained, and each unique TCRbeta sequence was defined by its CDR3 nucleotide sequence together with its V and J gene. A sequence counted as donor-reactive only if the sequence showed at least 5-fold expansion in CFSE-low cells compared with unstimulated pre-transplant cells and had a frequency of at least 0.01%. Per-subject minimum frequency thresholds, based on the lowest-template unstimulated sample, ensured at least 90% detection power. Jensen-Shannon divergence between the top 1000 TCRbeta sequences post-transplant and pre-transplant was used to measure repertoire turnover. Changes in detection of donor-reactive sequences were tested with two-sided Fisher's exact tests. This is the immuneACCESS table as TCRdb keeps it, with only in-frame sequences that have V and J called. A part of the clones is gone; compared with another copy, unresolved V genes explain less than half, and the rest is unexplained. The V and J calls and clone size were taken over from that table, and D and trimming were inferred from the DNA. In all, the sample holds some 33,000 clones, and around 94% of those were seen once. 26% of the sample is taken by the ten largest.

Points the paper makes about the study in general: A significant post-transplant decrease in circulating donor-reactive CD4 TCRbeta sequences was observed in most of the 8 subjects, irrespective of tolerance or HCV status. The conclusions were preliminary, being limited by small, heterogeneous patient numbers and by non-standardized post-transplant time points. In a couple of subjects, low numbers of available donor cells limited the measurable donor-reactive repertoire. Donor-reactive sequences decreased more than third party-reactive sequences, which suggests partial antigen-specific deletion that was not related to withdrawal success. When repertoire turnover was taken into account, detection of donor-reactive sequences was significantly reduced in 7 of 8 subjects for CD4 and in 8 of 8 subjects for CD8. Since no allograft tissue specimens were available, donor-reactive T cells may have migrated into the graft instead of being deleted.

The sequence came from a human patient who received a liver transplant. Once a transplant has taken place, some T cells may be donor derived. The sequenced sample was CD8+ T cells from blood, obtained 12 months after liver transplant.

For the CDR3, the sequence is CASISWDRGVYEQYF. The DNA is as follows: TGTGCCAGCATTTCGTGGGACAGGGGGGTCTACGAGCAGTACTTC. The rearranged chain carries TRBV27 and TRBJ2-7; 11 central bases correspond to TRBD1. Taken from the germline V gene (reference sequence), the CDR1 and CDR2 loops are MNHEY and SMNVEV. V is trimmed back by 7 bases and J by 3 bases, and the junction contains 8 bases that no gene match accounts for. The CDR3 numbers 15 residues from cysteine through phenylalanine. Kept here is only the CDR3 DNA, which spans 45 bases and is read in frame from base 1.